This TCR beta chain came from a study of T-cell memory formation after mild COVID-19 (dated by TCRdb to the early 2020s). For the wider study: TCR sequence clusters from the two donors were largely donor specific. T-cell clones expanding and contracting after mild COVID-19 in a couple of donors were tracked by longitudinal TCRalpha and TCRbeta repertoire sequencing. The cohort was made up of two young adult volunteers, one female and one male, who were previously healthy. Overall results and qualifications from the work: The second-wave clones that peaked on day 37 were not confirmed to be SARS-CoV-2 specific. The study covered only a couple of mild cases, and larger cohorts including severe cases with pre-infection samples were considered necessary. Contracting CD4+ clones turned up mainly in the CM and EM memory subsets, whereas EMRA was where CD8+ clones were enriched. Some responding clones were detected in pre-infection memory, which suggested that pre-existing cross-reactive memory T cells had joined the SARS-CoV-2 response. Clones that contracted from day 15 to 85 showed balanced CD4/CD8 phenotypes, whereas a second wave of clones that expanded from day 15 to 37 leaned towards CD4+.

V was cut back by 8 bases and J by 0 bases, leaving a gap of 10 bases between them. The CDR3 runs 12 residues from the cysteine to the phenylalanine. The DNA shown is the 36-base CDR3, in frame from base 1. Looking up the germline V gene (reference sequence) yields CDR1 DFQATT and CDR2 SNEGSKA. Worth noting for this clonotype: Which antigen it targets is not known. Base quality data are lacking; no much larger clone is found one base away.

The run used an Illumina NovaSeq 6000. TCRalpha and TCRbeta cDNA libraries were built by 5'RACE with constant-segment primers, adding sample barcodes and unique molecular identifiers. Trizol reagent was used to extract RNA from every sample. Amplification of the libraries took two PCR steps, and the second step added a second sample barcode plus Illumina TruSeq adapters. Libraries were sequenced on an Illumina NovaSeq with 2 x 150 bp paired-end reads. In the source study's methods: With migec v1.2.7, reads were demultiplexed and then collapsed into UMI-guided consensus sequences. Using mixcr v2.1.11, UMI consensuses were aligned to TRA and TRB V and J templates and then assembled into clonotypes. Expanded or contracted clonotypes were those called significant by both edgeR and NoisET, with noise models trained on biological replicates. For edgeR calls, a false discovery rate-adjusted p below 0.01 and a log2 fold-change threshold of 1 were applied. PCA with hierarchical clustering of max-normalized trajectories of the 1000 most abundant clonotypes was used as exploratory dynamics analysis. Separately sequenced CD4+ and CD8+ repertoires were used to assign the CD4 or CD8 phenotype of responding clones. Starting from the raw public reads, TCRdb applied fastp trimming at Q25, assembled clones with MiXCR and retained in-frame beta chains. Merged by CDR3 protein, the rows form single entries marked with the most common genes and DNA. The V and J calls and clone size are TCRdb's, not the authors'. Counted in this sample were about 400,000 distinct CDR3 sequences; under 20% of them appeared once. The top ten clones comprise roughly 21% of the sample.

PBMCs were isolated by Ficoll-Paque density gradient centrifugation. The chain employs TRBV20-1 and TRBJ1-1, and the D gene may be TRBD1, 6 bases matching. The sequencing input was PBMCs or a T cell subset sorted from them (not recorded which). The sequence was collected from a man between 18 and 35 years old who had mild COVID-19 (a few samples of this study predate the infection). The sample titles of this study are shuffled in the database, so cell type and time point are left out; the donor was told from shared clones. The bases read TGCAGTCAAACAGGGATGAACACTGAAGCTTTCTTT. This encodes CSQTGMNTEAFF.